These 16 T cell receptor beta chains came from one sample sequenced in a study of cytotoxic CD8 clonotypes in ibrutinib-treated CLL. Sequenced by immunoSEQ multiplex PCR; TCRdb stores in-frame clones only, minus some. The data hold fewer than 150,000 clones, with around four fifths observed a single time. Sample: PBMCs, taken after 24 months of ibrutinib treatment. The receptors shown here come from a human donor with chronic lymphocytic leukemia.

This clone appeared a single time. This chain joins TRBV7-2 and TRBJ2-5, with 9 bases identical to TRBD2. There are 14 residues in the CDR3. V trimming: 5 bases; J trimming: 2 bases; junction bases outside the gene matches: 3. CDR1 is SGHTA and CDR2 is FQGNSA in the germline V gene. As DNA, the CDR3 is TGTGCCAGCAGCCCTAGCGGGGTACAAGAGACCCAGTACTTC. This gives the protein CASSPSGVQETQYF.

In DNA form, the CDR3 reads TGCGCCAGCAGCTTGGAGACAGGGGACGTCAGTGAGCAGTTCTTC. Translation: CASSLETGDVSEQFF. This rearrangement joins TRBV5-1 to TRBJ2-1, with TRBD1 identical over 8 bases. J gave up 9 bases and V 0 bases, and 8 bases lay outside the gene matches. CDR3 length equals 15 residues. Germline V CDR1 and CDR2: SGHRS, YFSETQ.

This chain connects TRBV4-3 to TRBJ2-3; TRBD2 aligns across 7 bases. With V trimmed by 3 bases and J by 4 bases, 7 bases remained unmatched. CDR3 length equals 15 residues. The germline V gene has CDR1 LGHNA and CDR2 YSLEER. CDR3 sequence (DNA): TGCGCCAGCAGCCAGGGGAGGGGCGTGGCAGATACGCAGTATTTT. This sequence encodes CASSQGRGVADTQYF.

This clone was found once. The chain combines TRBV30 with TRBJ2-1, with 10 nucleotides matching TRBD2. The CDR3 consists of 13 residues. Germline CDR1 reads GTSNPN; CDR2 reads SVGIG (reference sequence). Trimming took 4 bases from V and 10 from J; bases not matched to a gene: 7. This CDR3 reads CAWKVAGGSEQFF. In DNA, the CDR3 is TGTGCCTGGAAGGTAGCGGGGGGCTCAGAGCAGTTCTTC.

This clone turned up a few times. The chain couples TRBV10-3 to TRBJ2-7; D uncertain. With 2 bases removed from V and 5 bases from J, the gap between germline ends came to 10 bases. CDR1 ENHRY and CDR2 SYGVKD come from the germline V gene. The CDR3 runs 13 residues. CDR3 DNA: TGTGCCATCAGTGAGGTCAATGAGGACGAGCAGTACTTC. Amino acid sequence: CAISEVNEDEQYF.

The V gene is TRBV6-1, the J gene TRBJ2-6, with D perhaps matching TRBD1 (5 bases). This CDR3 region has 15 residues. Germline CDR1 reads MNHNS; CDR2 reads SASEGT. The V gene lost 2 bases and the J gene lost 3 bases, with 8 bases spanning the gap. Here the CDR3 DNA reads TGTGCCAGCAGTGAATCCAGGGTTGGGGCCAACGTCCTGACTTTC. It translates to CASSESRVGANVLTF.

In this sample, this clone turned up once. V and J are TRBV2 and TRBJ1-2, with TRBD1 as a possible D gene (6 bases). V was clipped by 2 bases and J by 6 bases, with 10 bases between them. Germline CDR1 reads SNHLY; CDR2 reads FYNNEI. The CDR3 is 13 amino acids. The CDR3 sequence is CASSERGADGYTF. The CDR3 DNA follows: TGTGCCAGCAGTGAACGGGGGGCGGATGGCTACACCTTC. Variable domain in full (rest from reference TRBV2 and TRBJ1-2): EPEVTQTPSHQVTQMGQEVILRCVPISNHLYFYWYRQILGQKVEFLVSFYNNEISEKSEIFDDQFSVERPDGSNFTLKIRSTKLEDSAMYFCASSERGADGYTFGSGTRLTVV.

About this clone itself: The junction and the germline gene differ at one end; a read error may be behind it. The chain links TRBV9 to TRBJ2-4, with D unclear. This CDR3 has 13 residues. Germline CDR1 reads SGDLS; CDR2 reads YYNGEE. CDR3: CASSLHDKDIQYF. CDR3 nucleotides: TGTGCCAGCAGCCTCCACGACAAAGACATTCAGTACTTC.

The rearrangement uses TRBV6-5 and TRBJ2-3; D perhaps matches TRBD2 (5 bases). CDR3 size: 13 residues. The V end was cut by 5 bases, the J end by 3 bases, with 9 bases between. Germline loops: CDR1 MNHEY, CDR2 SVGAGI. The CDR3 region is CASSPPGTDTQYF. CDR3 bases: TGTGCCAGCAGTCCCCCGGGAACAGATACGCAGTATTTT.

The CDR3 loop reads CASSWVRGGDTQYF. In DNA, the CDR3 is TGTGCCAGCAGCTGGGTCAGGGGAGGAGATACGCAGTATTTT. The chain combines TRBV5-8 with TRBJ2-3, with D perhaps matching TRBD1 or TRBD2 (6 bases each). Germline loops: CDR1 SGHTS, CDR2 YDEGEE. V was trimmed by 3 bases and J by 5 bases, leaving 13 bases between them. The CDR3 runs to 14 residues.

The V call is TRBV7-2, the J call TRBJ2-1; TRBD2 matches at 8 bases. Germline lookup yields CDR1 SGHTA and CDR2 FQGNSA. The CDR3 is 15 amino acids. Trimming removed 2 bases from V and 6 bases from J; junction bases left unmatched: 6. The CDR3 region has the DNA TGTGCCAGCAGCTTACGGGGGGGCCACTTCAATGAGCAGTTCTTC. Amino acids: CASSLRGGHFNEQFF.

The CDR3 reads CASRPQPESAEAFF. Here the CDR3 DNA reads TGCGCCAGCCGACCCCAGCCGGAAAGCGCTGAAGCTTTCTTT. V gene TRBV5-1 combines with J gene TRBJ1-1; no clear D. The CDR3 is made up of 14 amino acids. Germline CDR1 reads SGHRS; CDR2 reads YFSETQ. Deletions cut 7 bases from V and 6 bases from J, with 19 bases between.

The rearrangement uses TRBV5-4 and TRBJ2-5; D is ambiguous. Trimming removed 2 bases from V and 5 bases from J, with 10 bases in between. Germline loops: CDR1 SGHNT, CDR2 YYREEE (reference sequence). This CDR3 spans 13 amino acids. The CDR3 spells CASSLTKRETQYF. In nucleotides, the CDR3 is TGTGCCAGCAGCTTAACCAAAAGGGAGACCCAGTACTTC.

This sequence joins TRBV28 and TRBJ2-7; D is possibly TRBD2 (5 bases). The V end lost 11 bases, the J end lost 2 bases, and 16 bases lay between the germline ends. The CDR3 length is 13 residues. The germline CDR1 and CDR2 sequences are MDHEN and SYDVKM. The CDR3 sequence: CAESGVSAYEQYF. CDR3 in DNA: TGTGCCGAGTCCGGGGTAAGCGCCTACGAGCAGTACTTC.

The chain combines TRBV28 with TRBJ1-4; no definite D call. Trimming shortened V by 7 bases and J by 2 bases, and 8 bases separated the two germline ends. The CDR3 contains 13 residues. CDR1 and CDR2 (germline): MDHEN, SYDVKM. The CDR3 nucleotides are TGTGCCAGCAACGGGCAGACTAATGAAAAACTGTTTTTT. Residues: CASNGQTNEKLFF.

V is TRBV2 and J is TRBJ2-5; TRBD2 might be the D (6 bases). Trimming cost V 4 bases and J 9 bases, with 15 bases left between them. The CDR3 runs 13 residues. Germline CDR1 is SNHLY and CDR2 is FYNNEI. CDR3: CASSADYWGAQYF. DNA for the CDR3: TGTGCCAGCAGTGCCGACTATTGGGGGGCCCAGTACTTC.